This TCR beta chain was observed in a study of T cells in Graves' hyperthyroidism and ophthalmopathy (dated by TCRdb to about 2019). Describing the broader study: Peripheral blood samples were taken at initial diagnosis, before any treatment was given. A discovery cohort of about 100 patients, 43 with Graves' ophthalmopathy and approximately 55 with stable Graves' hyperthyroidism, was used to find distinguishing TCR V-J signatures. An independent validation cohort of fewer than 20 hyperthyroidism patients and about 16 patients who later progressed to ophthalmopathy tested prospective prediction of ophthalmopathy. The approximately 98 discovery patients were randomly divided into training and test sets at a 7:3 ratio. In roughly six Graves' hyperthyroidism patients, the study also compared T-cell repertoires from thyroid tissue with T-cell repertoires from blood. Once sampling was done, hyperthyroidism patients were given methimazole at a starting dose of 30 mg daily, whereas ophthalmopathy patients were given high-dose intravenous methylprednisolone. The paper describes TCR Vbeta CDR3 sequencing of 135 peripheral blood samples, made up of about 41 ophthalmopathy patients, over 70 hyperthyroidism patients and roughly 17 progressor patients. Points the paper makes about the study in general: No statistical method was used to set the sample size in advance, and investigators knew the group allocation. In validation, progression to ophthalmopathy was predicted by the model with approximately 67% sensitivity and 72.22% specificity, a median of about 6.8 months before onset. Most expanded thyroid clonotypes (frequency above 0.001) were also detected in blood, suggesting blood repertoires may reflect thyroid immune responses. In cross-validation, a model built on a 13 V-J signature told ophthalmopathy apart from stable hyperthyroidism with less than 90% sensitivity and approximately 81% specificity, and in testing the same model reached 80%/75%.

On this clonotype itself: Its specific antigen is unknown. No base-level quality is on record; no much larger clone is a single base apart.

Spanning cysteine to phenylalanine, the CDR3 consists of 15 amino acids. Left in the record is the CDR3 DNA by itself, 45 bases read in frame from the first base. According to the germline V gene (reference sequence), CDR1 reads LNHDA and CDR2 reads SQIVND. A distance of 11 bases separates the germline ends of V and J, which lose 5 bases and 1 base respectively. A patient counted as having stable Graves' hyperthyroidism if no progression to ophthalmopathy occurred over 18 months of follow-up. Hyperthyroidism patients were newly diagnosed, with disease duration under 2 months, and aged 18 to 65 years. The study excluded patients with uncontrolled infections, other autoimmune diseases, pregnancy or lactation. Diagnoses were established on the basis of clinical symptoms, serum thyroxine and TRAb, thyroid ultrasound, and orbital computed tomography. Ficoll-Paque density gradient centrifugation was used to isolate PBMCs from approximately 11 ml of fresh peripheral blood. Trizol reagent was used to extract total RNA, and RNA quality was then checked on an Agilent 2100 Bioanalyzer.

TCR beta CDR3 regions were amplified from RNA transcripts. A first-round RT-PCR of the TCR CDR3 used the HTBI primer set with the Qiagen OneStep RT-PCR kit. The libraries were constructed in a second round of multiplex PCR and then size-selected and purified. Paired-end sequencing of the libraries was performed with 100 bp reads on an Illumina HiSeq2000. Regarding the original processing steps: SOAPnuke was used to process the raw data, with reads discarded if the reads contained adapters or uncalled bases, had a mean Phred below 15, or lacked an exact constant-primer or identifier match. COPE v1.2.5 was used to merge the high-quality paired reads, and each unique nucleotide sequence was defined as a clonotype. MiTCR v1.1 was used to align the clonotypes against IMGT TRBV, TRBD and TRBJ reference segments. Only V-J combinations with frequency above 0.0001, covering 99% to 99.2% of repertoires, were analysed. A TCS score was defined as the ratio between F50 (clonal expansion) and ExV (chaos), using BLOSUM62-based TCRdist between CDR3 peptides within each V-J. Welch's t-statistics and random forest reduced fewer than 550 V-J features to roughly 13, which were used in a naive Bayes classifier (R e1071). Starting from the raw public reads, TCRdb applied fastp trimming at Q25, assembled clones with MiXCR and retained in-frame beta chains. Each entry merges the rows of one CDR3 protein and shows their most common DNA and genes. The V and J calls were not made by the authors but by TCRdb's processing. The sample table holds about 590,000 distinct CDR3 sequences, of which 15% to 18% were seen once. Jointly, the top ten make up under 7.5% of the sample.

This TCR was sampled from a woman in her twenties or thirties with Graves' hyperthyroidism. The V and J segments used are TRBV19 and TRBJ2-2; the D gene could be TRBD1 or TRBD2, each one agreeing over 5 bases. The sequenced sample was blood. At the DNA level, the sequence is TGTGCCAGTAGTCCCGGGACGTGGAACACCGGGGAGCTGTTTTTT. Its protein is CASSPGTWNTGELFF.